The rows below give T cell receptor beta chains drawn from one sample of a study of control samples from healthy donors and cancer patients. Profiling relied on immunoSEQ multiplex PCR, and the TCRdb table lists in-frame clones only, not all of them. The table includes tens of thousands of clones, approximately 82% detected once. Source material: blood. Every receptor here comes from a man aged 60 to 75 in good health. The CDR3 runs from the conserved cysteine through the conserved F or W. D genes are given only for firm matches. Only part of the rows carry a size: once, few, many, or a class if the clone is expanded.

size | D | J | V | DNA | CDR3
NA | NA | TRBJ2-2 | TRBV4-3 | TGCGCCAGCAGCCAAGCCACGGTAGCGAACACCGGGGAGCTGTTTTTT | CASSQATVANTGELFF
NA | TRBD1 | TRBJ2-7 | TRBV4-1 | TGCGCCAGCAGCCAGGGCTTCACGACAGGGCCCCACGAGCAGTACTTC | CASSQGFTTGPHEQYF
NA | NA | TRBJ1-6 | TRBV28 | TGTGCCAGCAGTTACGGGACTTCTGGGTCACCCCTCCACTTT | CASSYGTSGSPLHF
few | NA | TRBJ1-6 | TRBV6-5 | TGTGCCAGCAGTATTCGGGGTTCACCCCTCCACTTT | CASSIRGSPLHF
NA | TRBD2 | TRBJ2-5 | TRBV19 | TGTGCCAGTAGGTCTAGCGGAGCTTCAACCCAGTACTTC | CASRSSGASTQYF
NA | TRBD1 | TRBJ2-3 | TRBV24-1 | TGTGCCACCAGTGATACCGGGACAGGGGATAAAGATACGCAGTATTTT | CATSDTGTGDKDTQYF
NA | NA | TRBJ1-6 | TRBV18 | TGTGCCAGCTCAGTAGATGGCAGAGATAATTCACCCCTCCACTTT | CASSVDGRDNSPLHF
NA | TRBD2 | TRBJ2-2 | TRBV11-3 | TGTGCCAGCAGCTTTGAGCGGGGTGAGGCCTTCGGGGAGCTGTTTTTT | CASSFERGEAFGELFF
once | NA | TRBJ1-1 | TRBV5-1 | TGCGCCAGCAGGGGGGGACAGAACACTGAAGCTTTCTTT | CASRGGQNTEAFF
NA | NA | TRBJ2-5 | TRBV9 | TGTGCCAGCAGCGTAGGGGGTTGGGAGACCCAGTACTTC | CASSVGGWETQYF
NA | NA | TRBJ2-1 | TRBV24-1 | TGTGCCACCAGTGATTTAAAGACAGGGAGGTCCTACAATGAGCAGTTCTTC | CATSDLKTGRSYNEQFF
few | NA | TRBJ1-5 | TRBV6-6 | TGTGCCAGCAGTTGGGACGGAGGCTATCAGCCCCAGCATTTT | CASSWDGGYQPQHF
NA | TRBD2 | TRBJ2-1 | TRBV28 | TGTGCCAGCAGTCCAACTGATGGACTAGCGGGAGGGGAGCTCTACAATGAGCAGTTCTTC | CASSPTDGLAGGELYNEQFF
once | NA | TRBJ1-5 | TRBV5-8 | TGTGCCAGCAGCTTGTTGGGGCAGGTTCAGCCCCAGCATTTT | CASSLLGQVQPQHF
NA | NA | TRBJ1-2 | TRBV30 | TGTGCCTGGGAAAGGGACCGACAAGGCTACACCTTC | CAWERDRQGYTF
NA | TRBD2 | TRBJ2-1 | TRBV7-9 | TGTGCCAGCAGCCCCGGGACTAGCGGGAGGGCCCGCAATGAGCAGTTCTTC | CASSPGTSGRARNEQFF
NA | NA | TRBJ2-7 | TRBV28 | TGTGCCAGCAGTTGGACACTCCTCAGAGGGTACGAGCAGTACTTC | CASSWTLLRGYEQYF
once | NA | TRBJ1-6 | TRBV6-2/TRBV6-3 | TGTGCCAGCAGTAACGGATTGGCAGGTTCACCCCTCCACTTT | CASSNGLAGSPLHF
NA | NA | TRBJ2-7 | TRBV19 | TGTGCCAGTTCCCTCCCAGTTCCCCCGTGG | CASSLPVPPW
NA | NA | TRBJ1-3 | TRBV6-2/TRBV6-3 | TGTGCCAGCAGTTACCAGGGTCCCGTCTCTGGAAACACCATATATTTT | CASSYQGPVSGNTIYF
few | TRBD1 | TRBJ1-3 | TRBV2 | TGTGCCAGCAGTGGGGGACAGCGCCACTCTGGAAACACCATATATTTT | CASSGGQRHSGNTIYF
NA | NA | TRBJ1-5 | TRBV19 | TGTGCCAGTAGTCGGGCAGGACACTACGGGGAGCCCCAGCATTTT | CASSRAGHYGEPQHF
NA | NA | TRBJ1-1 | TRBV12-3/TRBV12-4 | TGTGCCAGCGCCACCCGGTGGGCTGAAGCTTTCTTT | CASATRWAEAFF
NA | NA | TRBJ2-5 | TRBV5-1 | TGCGCCAGCAGCGATGGGACTTCATTGACCCAGTACTTC | CASSDGTSLTQYF
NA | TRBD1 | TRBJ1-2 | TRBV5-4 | TGTGCCAGCAGCCGTGACCTACAGGGGATCTATGGCTACACCTTC | CASSRDLQGIYGYTF
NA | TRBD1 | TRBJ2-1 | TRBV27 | TGTGCCAGCAGCCGAGCTAGGGGACAGGGGCACTATGAGCAGTTCTTC | CASSRARGQGHYEQFF
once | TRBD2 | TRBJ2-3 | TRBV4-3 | TGCGCCAGCAGCCATGGGGCTCAACGGGGGGGTTCAGATACGCAGTATTTT | CASSHGAQRGGSDTQYF
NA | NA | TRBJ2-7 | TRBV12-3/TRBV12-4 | TGTGCCAGCAGTTTAAAGGGTTACGAGCAGTACTTC | CASSLKGYEQYF
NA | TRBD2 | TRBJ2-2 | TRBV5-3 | TGTGCCAGAAGCTTGGCCCCGGGACTAGCGGGGGGGACGAACACCGGGGAGCTGTTTTTT | CARSLAPGLAGGTNTGELFF
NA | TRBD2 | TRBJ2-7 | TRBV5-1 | TGCGCCAGCAGCTTGGCTAGCGGGATCTACGAGCAGTACTTC | CASSLASGIYEQYF
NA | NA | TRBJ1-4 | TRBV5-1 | TGCGCCAGCAGCTTGGCGGGCGCTTTCGAAAAACTGTTTTTT | CASSLAGAFEKLFF
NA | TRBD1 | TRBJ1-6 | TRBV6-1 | TGTGCCAGCAGTGGACAGGGGTTTTATAATAATTCACCCCTCCACTTT | CASSGQGFYNNSPLHF
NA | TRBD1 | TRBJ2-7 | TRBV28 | TGTGCCAGCAGTTTGGGACAGGGGGCCCCCTACGAGCAGTACTTC | CASSLGQGAPYEQYF
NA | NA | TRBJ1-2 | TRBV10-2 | TGCGCCAGCAGTGACCCGGGAACTAACTATGGCTACACCTTC | CASSDPGTNYGYTF
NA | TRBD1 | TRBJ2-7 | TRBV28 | TGTGCCAGCAAACCGAACAGGGGGCTGTCCTACGAGCAGTACTTC | CASKPNRGLSYEQYF
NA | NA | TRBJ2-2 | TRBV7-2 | TGTGCCAGCAACAATCAGGGGACACGAGGATGGTCCGGGGAGCTGTTTTTT | CASNNQGTRGWSGELFF
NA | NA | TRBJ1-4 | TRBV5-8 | TGTGCCAGCAGCTTGCTCCAGATAAATGAAAAACTGTTTTTT | CASSLLQINEKLFF
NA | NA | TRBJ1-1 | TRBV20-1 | TGCAGTGCTAGTGATTGGGCGCGGAACACTGAAGCTTTCTTT | CSASDWARNTEAFF
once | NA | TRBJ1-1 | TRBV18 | TGTGCCAGCTCACCACAGGGAGGCACTGAAGCTTTCTTT | CASSPQGGTEAFF
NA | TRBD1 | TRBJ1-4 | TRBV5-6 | TGTGCCAGCAGCTCCGGACAGGGGGCAACTAATGAAAAACTGTTTTTT | CASSSGQGATNEKLFF